The 9 T cell receptor beta chains presented below share a single source sample, sequenced in a study of T cell repertoires in ileal Crohn's disease. The time point was: neoterminal ileum biopsy at postoperative endoscopy, about 6 months after surgery. Repertoires were generated with immunoSEQ multiplex PCR, while TCRdb's copy carries only in-frame clones and drops some. Among about 12,000 clones listed, 75% to 90% were seen once. The sample comprised ileal tissue. Source of these receptors: an adult with Crohn's disease.

The rearrangement uses TRBV5-6 and TRBJ2-5; 9 nucleotides agree with TRBD1. The germline V gene encodes CDR1 SGHDT and CDR2 YYEEEE. The CDR3 spans 15 residues. V was clipped by 3 bases and J by 1 base; unmatched bases: 4. The CDR3 here is CASSSLTGGQETQYF. In DNA, the CDR3 is TGTGCCAGCAGCTCCTTGACAGGGGGCCAAGAGACCCAGTACTTC.

This chain joins TRBV9 and TRBJ2-5; 7 bases align to TRBD2. V dropped 1 base and J dropped 5; count of bases not matched to a gene: 5. This CDR3 spans 14 amino acids. Germline CDR1 and CDR2: SGDLS and YYNGEE. The CDR3 DNA sequence: TGTGCCAGCAGCGTATCGGGCGGGGGTGAGACCCAGTACTTC. It encodes CASSVSGGGETQYF.

This rearrangement joins TRBV11-3 to TRBJ2-2; tentative D call: TRBD1 (5 bases). V was clipped by 6 bases and J by 6 bases, with 17 bases between them. In germline, CDR1 is SGHNT, CDR2 YENEEA. This CDR3 has 15 residues. The CDR3 bases are TGTGCCAGCAGTTTCAGGGCGGTTGGTGCCGGGGAGCTGTTTTTT. It is translated as CASSFRAVGAGELFF.

The chain carries TRBV28 and TRBJ2-2; D possibly corresponds to TRBD1 (6 bases). The CDR3 loop spans 17 amino acids. The germline gives CDR1 MDHEN, CDR2 SYDVKM. V was clipped by 3 bases and J by 8 bases, with 22 bases between them. CDR3 in DNA: TGTGCCAGCAGTTTTCAGCCCAGGACAGCAGCAGGTGGGGAGCTGTTTTTT. Its translation is CASSFQPRTAAGGELFF.

The chain uses TRBV6-5 and TRBJ2-7; 11 nucleotides agree with TRBD2. The germline gives CDR1 MNHEY, CDR2 SVGAGI. Trimming at V came to 2 bases and at J to 0 bases, leaving 0 bases not matched to a gene. This CDR3 region has 15 residues. CDR3 in amino acids: CASSYTSGSSYEQYF. The CDR3 nucleotides read TGTGCCAGCAGTTACACTAGCGGGAGCTCCTACGAGCAGTACTTC.

Regarding this clone: Mismatch with germline at one junction end may stem from a read error. V usage is TRBV5-4 and J usage is TRBJ2-7; 7 bases agree with TRBD1. This CDR3 is 13 amino acids long. The V gene's germline CDR1 is SGHNT and CDR2 YYREEE (reference sequence). This CDR3 is CASSLDRLGEQYF. CDR3 DNA: TGTGCCAGCAGTTTGGACAGGTTGGGCGAGCAGTACTTC.

The rearrangement joins TRBV7-2 to TRBJ1-4, with 10 bases aligning to TRBD1. This CDR3 contains 15 residues. From germline, CDR1 is SGHTA and CDR2 FQGNSA. The V gene end was trimmed by 5 bases and the J gene end by 6 bases; junction bases not matched to a gene: 6. The CDR3 region has the DNA TGTGCCAGCAGCCGACCCGGGACAGGGGATGAAAAACTGTTTTTT. Its protein is CASSRPGTGDEKLFF.

The chain is built from TRBV27 and TRBJ1-2; D gene unclear. This CDR3 has 13 residues. Trimming shortened V by 7 bases and J by 4 bases, and 13 bases separated the two germline ends. The germline V gene has CDR1 MNHEY and CDR2 SMNVEV (reference sequence). This CDR3 is CASTSSPLYGYTF. The CDR3 DNA follows: TGTGCCAGCACCTCGTCTCCCCTCTATGGCTACACCTTC.

The chain couples TRBV5-4 to TRBJ2-3; 7 bases match TRBD1. The V gene end was trimmed by 4 bases and the J gene end by 3 bases; junction bases not matched to a gene: 5. The CDR3 loop spans 14 amino acids. CDR1 and CDR2 from the germline V gene are SGHNT and YYREEE (reference sequence). The CDR3 DNA is TGTGCCAGCAGCCCGGACAGGTTGACAGATACGCAGTATTTT. It is translated as CASSPDRLTDTQYF.